Listed here is a single T cell receptor (beta chain). No antigen is known for it. This entry belongs to a study of blood T cells in healthy people across ages. Whole-study context: For every two T cells, template switching captured about one barcoded beta molecule. General observations from the study: For the donors, CMV status was unknown and possibly confounded expanded clonotype changes. Because sorting was not performed, PBMCs prevented conclusive naive versus antigen-experienced comparison.

The CDR3 has 14 residues. Germline CDR1 is WSHSY and CDR2 is SAAADI. The J segment lost 11 bases and the V segment lost 7 bases, leaving 13 bases of the junction unmatched. A second PCR of about 6 to 12 cycles used a sample-barcoded 5' primer and a J-beta primer mix. Every cDNA molecule bore a tag from a template-switch adaptor containing 12 random nucleotides. TCRdb fed the 5' RACE reads into MiXCR, producing one record per CDR3 protein. The data contain over 700,000 distinct CDR3 sequences, 53% of them singletons. J is TRBJ2-5 and V is TRBV10-2, with 10 bases aligning to TRBD2. Material for sequencing was blood. This sequence originates from a man older than 75 in good health. The CDR3 DNA sequence: TGCGCCAGCACTTTCACTAGCGGGATTGTTGAGCAGTACTTC. It yields the protein CASTFTSGIVEQYF.